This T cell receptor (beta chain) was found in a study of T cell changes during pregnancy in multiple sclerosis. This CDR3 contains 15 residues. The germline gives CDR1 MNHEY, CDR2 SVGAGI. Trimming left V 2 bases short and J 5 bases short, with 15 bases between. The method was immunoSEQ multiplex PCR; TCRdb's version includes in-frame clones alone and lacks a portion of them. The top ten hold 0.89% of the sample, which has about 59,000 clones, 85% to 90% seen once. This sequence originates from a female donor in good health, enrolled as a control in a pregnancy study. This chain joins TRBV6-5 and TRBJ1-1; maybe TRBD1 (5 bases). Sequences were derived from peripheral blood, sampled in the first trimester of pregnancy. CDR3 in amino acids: CASSYQVFGGTEAFF. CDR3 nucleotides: TGTGCCAGCAGTTACCAGGTTTTTGGGGGGACTGAAGCTTTCTTT.